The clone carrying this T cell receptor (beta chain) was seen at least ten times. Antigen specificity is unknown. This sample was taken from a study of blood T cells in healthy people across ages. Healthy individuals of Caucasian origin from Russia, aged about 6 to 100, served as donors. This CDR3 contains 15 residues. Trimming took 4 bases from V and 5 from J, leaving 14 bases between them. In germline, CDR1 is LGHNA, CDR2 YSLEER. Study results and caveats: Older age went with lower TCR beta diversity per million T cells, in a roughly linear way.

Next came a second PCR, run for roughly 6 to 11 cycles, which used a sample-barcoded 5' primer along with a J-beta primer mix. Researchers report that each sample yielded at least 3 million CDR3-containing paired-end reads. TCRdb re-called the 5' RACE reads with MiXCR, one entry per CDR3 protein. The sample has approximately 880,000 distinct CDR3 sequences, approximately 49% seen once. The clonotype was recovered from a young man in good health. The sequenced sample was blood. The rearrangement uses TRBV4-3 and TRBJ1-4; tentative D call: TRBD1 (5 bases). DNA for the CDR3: TGCGCCAGCAGCCCCAGGGCCAGAGGAAATGAAAAACTGTTTTTT. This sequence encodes CASSPRARGNEKLFF.